The clone carrying this T cell receptor (beta chain) showed up just a few times. Its antigen is not identified. V lost 4 bases to trimming and J lost 5 bases, with 23 bases between them. This CDR3 region has 16 residues. Looked up from germline, CDR1 is SQVTM and CDR2 is ANQGSEA. The data were taken from a study of CD8 T cells in ankylosing spondylitis. Study-level points and caveats: Characteristic of ankylosing spondylitis blood, it appeared, was a TCR beta motif comprising roughly 8 highly homologous variants. Disease-linked clones bore a CD8+ phenotype and were relatively rare in peripheral blood. Reportedly, disease-linked clones are significantly enriched in ankylosing spondylitis patients' matched synovial fluid.

A single record per CDR3 protein comes from TCRdb applying MiXCR to the 5' RACE reads. The sample gives about 160,000 distinct CDR3 sequences, around 45% of which show up once; 15% is in the top ten. The sample consisted of synovial fluid, either unsorted or a sorted T cell fraction (not recorded which). The chain combines TRBV29-1 with TRBJ2-5, with TRBD1 as a possible D gene (5 bases). The clonotype was recovered from a male donor with ankylosing spondylitis. The CDR3 loop is CSVVPLVGAPEETQYF. DNA for the CDR3: TGCAGCGTTGTGCCCCTGGTTGGGGCCCCAGAGGAGACCCAGTACTTC.